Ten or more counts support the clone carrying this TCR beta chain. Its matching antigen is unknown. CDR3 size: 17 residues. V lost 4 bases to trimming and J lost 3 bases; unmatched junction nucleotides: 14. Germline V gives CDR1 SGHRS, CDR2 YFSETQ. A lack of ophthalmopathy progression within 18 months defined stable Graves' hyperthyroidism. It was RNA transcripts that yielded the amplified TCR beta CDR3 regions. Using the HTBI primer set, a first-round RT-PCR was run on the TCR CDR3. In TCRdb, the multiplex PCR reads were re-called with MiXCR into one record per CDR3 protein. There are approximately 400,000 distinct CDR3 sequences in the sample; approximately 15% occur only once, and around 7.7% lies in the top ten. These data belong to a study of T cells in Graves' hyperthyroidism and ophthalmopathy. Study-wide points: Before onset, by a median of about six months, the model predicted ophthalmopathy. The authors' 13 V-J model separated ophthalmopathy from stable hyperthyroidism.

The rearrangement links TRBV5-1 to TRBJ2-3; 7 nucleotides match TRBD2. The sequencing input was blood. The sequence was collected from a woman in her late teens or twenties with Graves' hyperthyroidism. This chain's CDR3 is CASSPTQAGYRTDTQYF. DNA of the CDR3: TGCGCCAGCAGCCCGACCCAAGCGGGGTATCGAACAGATACGCAGTATTTT.